This T cell receptor beta chain was retrieved from a study of regulatory T cells in long-lasting Graves disease. The CDR3 is 14 residues long. J was trimmed by 9 bases and V by 7 bases; bases with no gene match: 12. Overall study results and limits: Clonotypes that were public and shared totalled fewer than 3,500 in persistent patients versus roughly 1,000 in new patients. TRBV28, TRBJ1-2 and TRBJ2-5 were segments that persistent disease favored.

Time point in this sample: persistent/refractory GD, antithyroid drugs over 5 years with positive TRAb. From RNA extracted from PBMCs, the TCR library was made. HTBI primers from iRepertoire and Arm-PCR of CDR3 regions yielded the TCR beta libraries. TCRdb passed the multiplex PCR reads through MiXCR, listing each CDR3 protein once. Altogether hundreds of thousands of distinct CDR3 sequences are present, less than 25% being singletons, with the ten largest covering roughly 8%. The sample holds a few counts of this clonotype. Its antigen remains unknown. The chain has TRBV12-3 or TRBV12-4 and TRBJ1-2; 9 bases are a match to TRBD1. The TCR originated in a female donor with Graves disease. Material: peripheral blood mononuclear cells (PBMCs), obtained when the disease was refractory, from a patient treated with antithyroid drugs. CDR3 in amino acids: CASTIPGTGSSYTF. CDR3 nucleotides: TGTGCCAGCACTATTCCCGGGACAGGGTCTAGCTACACCTTC.